The 32 T cell receptor beta chains in this list originate from one sample, sequenced in a study of shared clonotypes between healthy human individuals. Only CD45RO-negative cells positively selected for CCR7 counted as naive CD8 cells, so terminally differentiated effector memory CD45RA+ cells were excluded. Clones were read by immunoSEQ multiplex PCR, and TCRdb kept only the in-frame ones, dropping some. The sample shows about 2.1 million clones, roughly 93% of them seen only once. The specimen was naive CD8+ T cells from PBMCs. Receptors originate from a man younger than 35 in good health. Some clones in this sample may be carry-over from other donors' samples.

This clone is a singleton in its sample. This sequence joins TRBV5-1 and TRBJ2-1, with TRBD2 matching 8 bases. CDR1 is SGHRS, CDR2 YFSETQ, per germline. The CDR3 extends over 17 amino acids. V dropped 3 bases and J dropped 2; count of bases not matched to a gene: 10. The CDR3 here is CASSWRGTSGPYNEQFF. As DNA, the CDR3 is TGCGCCAGCAGCTGGAGGGGAACTAGCGGACCCTACAATGAGCAGTTCTTC.

The chain links TRBV7-9 to TRBJ2-1; D is uncertain. Germline values: CDR1 SEHNR, CDR2 FQNEAQ (reference sequence). This CDR3 contains 13 residues. V lost 1 base, J lost 13 bases, and 14 bases lay in between. CDR3 DNA sequence: TGTGCCAGCAGCTTAGGACTGGTCGCCCGACAGTTCTTC. As protein: CASSLGLVARQFF.

V and J are TRBV5-1 and TRBJ2-1, with D possibly being TRBD1 or TRBD2 (5 bases each). Germline CDR1 reads SGHRS; CDR2 reads YFSETQ. Trimming took off 4 bases at V and 3 bases at J, with 17 bases between the two ends. The length of the CDR3 is 16 residues. CDR3 DNA: TGCGCCAGCAGCGGGGACGGCAGACCTTTCTACAATGAGCAGTTCTTC. Translating it yields CASSGDGRPFYNEQFF.

The chain uses TRBV6-5 and TRBJ2-1; D is tentatively TRBD1 or TRBD2 (5 bases each). V lost 5 bases and J 8 bases, leaving 19 bases between the germline ends. CDR1 MNHEY and CDR2 SVGAGI come from the germline V gene. This CDR3 is 15 amino acids long. The CDR3: CASSMGVRVIDEQFF. The CDR3 DNA follows: TGTGCCAGCAGTATGGGGGTTAGGGTCATAGATGAGCAGTTCTTC.

The chain combines TRBV28 with TRBJ2-7; D is perhaps TRBD1 or TRBD2 (5 bases each). The CDR3 sequence is 15 residues long. Germline values: CDR1 MDHEN, CDR2 SYDVKM. The V end lost 6 bases, the J end lost 7 bases, and 22 bases lay between the germline ends. CDR3 in amino acids: CASSSAIQPWGEQYF. The CDR3 DNA reads TGTGCCAGCAGCTCAGCTATCCAGCCTTGGGGGGAGCAGTACTTC.

The chain employs TRBV27 and TRBJ2-7; possibly TRBD1 or TRBD2 for D (5 bases each). This CDR3 is 15 amino acids long. Germline V lookup: CDR1 MNHEY, CDR2 SMNVEV (reference sequence). Trimming removed 2 bases from V and 0 bases from J, with 11 bases in between. The CDR3 DNA reads TGTGCCAGCAGTTTAGGGACGCGAAGCTCCTACGAGCAGTACTTC. Its translation is CASSLGTRSSYEQYF.

The chain's CDR3 is CASSLGDSKETQYF. As DNA, the CDR3 is TGTGCCAGCAGCTTAGGGGACTCGAAAGAGACCCAGTACTTC. This rearrangement joins TRBV7-8 to TRBJ2-5; weak D call: TRBD2 (6 bases). V was trimmed by 1 base and J by 3 bases, leaving 9 bases between them. The CDR3 has 14 amino acids. Germline V gene sequence: CDR1 SGHVS, CDR2 FQNEAQ. Filled out from reference TRBV7-8 and TRBJ2-5, the complete variable domain reads GAGVSQSPRYKVAKRGQDVALRCDPISGHVSLFWYQQALGQGPEFLTYFQNEAQLDKSGLPSDRFFAERPEGSVSTLKIQRTQQEDSAVYLCASSLGDSKETQYFGPGTRLLVL.

This clone has only one observation. This chain links TRBV18 with TRBJ2-1; no reliable D call. From germline, CDR1 is KGHSH and CDR2 LQKENI. The V end was cut by 3 bases, the J end by 5 bases, with 20 bases between. The CDR3 totals 17 residues. The CDR3 sequence: CASSPVVFLGTDNEQFF. As DNA, the CDR3 is TGTGCCAGCTCACCTGTTGTATTTCTCGGAACAGACAATGAGCAGTTCTTC.

CDR3 DNA: TGTGCCACCGCCTGGACTACTAGCGGGAGGGGCAATGAGCAGTTCTTC. Translating gives CATAWTTSGRGNEQFF. V and J are TRBV6-6 and TRBJ2-1; 13 nucleotides agree with TRBD2. V shed 10 bases, J shed 6 bases, and the junction held 12 bases outside the gene matches. Germline V gene data show CDR1 as MNHNY and CDR2 as SVGAGI (reference sequence). CDR3 length: 16 residues.

The V gene is TRBV5-6, the J gene TRBJ2-2; D may be TRBD1 (6 bases). With 3 bases removed from V and 9 bases from J, the gap between germline ends came to 15 bases. The length of the CDR3 is 14 residues. CDR1 is SGHDT, CDR2 YYEEEE, per germline. CDR3 coding DNA: TGTGCCAGCAGCTCCACTCCAGGGGCCCGGGAGCTGTTTTTT. The encoded protein is CASSSTPGARELFF.

This rearrangement joins TRBV7-9 to TRBJ2-6; tentative D call: TRBD1 (5 bases). Germline V gives CDR1 SEHNR, CDR2 FQNEAQ (reference sequence). Trimming took 6 bases from V and 4 from J, leaving 13 bases between them. This CDR3 comprises 15 residues. Here the CDR3 DNA reads TGTGCCAGCAGTAATCATAGGACAGGGGCCAACGTCCTGACTTTC. Its translation: CASSNHRTGANVLTF.

With respect to this clone: One junction end does not reproduce the germline sequence, and a read error may be involved. The chain is built from TRBV11-2 and TRBJ2-7, with D unresolved. Germline loops: CDR1 SGHAT, CDR2 FQNNGV. The CDR3 is 11 residues long. CDR3 sequence (DNA): TGTGCCAGCAGCTTAGTTCCCACCTGGGGTTTC. Translation gives CASSLVPTWGF.

A note on this clone: Other DNA sequences in the sample encode the same CDR3. The chain couples TRBV27 to TRBJ1-3; D might be TRBD1 (5 bases). Trimming took off 2 bases at V and 3 bases at J, with 8 bases between the two ends. Germline CDR1 is MNHEY and CDR2 is SMNVEV (reference sequence). CDR3 length: 14 residues. Here the CDR3 DNA reads TGTGCCAGCAGTTTAGGGGGATATGGAAACACCATATATTTT. Encoded protein: CASSLGGYGNTIYF.

This clone was seen a single time. V gene TRBV4-2 combines with J gene TRBJ2-3; 7 positions match TRBD2. The germline gives CDR1 LGHNA, CDR2 YNFKEQ. This CDR3 region has 15 residues. The V segment lost 5 bases and the J segment 4 bases; nucleotides outside the gene matches: 9. CDR3 amino acids: CASSVAGLVPDTQYF. The DNA of the CDR3 is TGTGCCAGCAGCGTTGCTGGACTAGTACCAGATACGCAGTATTTT.

The genes are TRBV4-1 and TRBJ2-5; the D is unclear. CDR1 is MGHRA, CDR2 YSYEKL, per germline. V lost 0 bases, J lost 5 bases, and 16 bases lay in between. The CDR3 loop spans 16 amino acids. The CDR3 DNA reads TGCGCCAGCAGCCAAGATGCGACGATAGGTGGGGAGACCCAGTACTTC. Its protein is CASSQDATIGGETQYF.

The chain recombines TRBV28 with TRBJ2-7, with TRBD2 as a possible D gene (6 bases). Germline V lookup: CDR1 MDHEN, CDR2 SYDVKM. The CDR3 length is 15 residues. With 1 base removed from V and 3 bases from J, the gap between germline ends came to 13 bases. As DNA, the CDR3 is TGTGCCAGCAGTTTATCAGCCGGGAGTGACTACGAGCAGTACTTC. Translation gives CASSLSAGSDYEQYF. Filled out from reference TRBV28 and TRBJ2-7, the complete variable domain reads DVKVTQSSRYLVKRTGEKVFLECVQDMDHENMFWYRQDPGLGLRLIYFSYDVKMKEKGDIPEGYSVSREKKERFSLILESASTNQTSMYLCASSLSAGSDYEQYFGPGTRLTVT.

The V gene is TRBV11-1, the J gene TRBJ2-3; D remains unclear. CDR3 length: 15 amino acids. The germline V gene has CDR1 SGHAT and CDR2 FQDESV (reference sequence). V lost 4 bases, J lost 6 bases, and 17 bases lay in between. CDR3 loop: CASSSRDPPWDTQYF. The CDR3 bases are TGTGCCAGCAGCTCACGAGATCCTCCGTGGGATACGCAGTATTTT.

A few counts support this clone. The chain employs TRBV4-1 and TRBJ1-5, with D perhaps TRBD1 (5 bases). V lost 3 bases and J lost 6, with 9 bases in between. The V gene's germline CDR1 is MGHRA and CDR2 YSYEKL. The CDR3 has 13 amino acids. The CDR3 sequence is CASSQRGSQPQHF. DNA of the CDR3: TGCGCCAGCAGCCAGAGGGGAAGTCAGCCCCAGCATTTT.

The chain combines TRBV9 with TRBJ2-2; 9 nucleotides agree with TRBD1. The J segment lost 2 bases and the V segment lost 4 bases, leaving 6 bases of the junction unmatched. The CDR3 loop spans 16 amino acids. CDR1 and CDR2 from the germline V gene are SGDLS and YYNGEE. The CDR3 DNA reads TGTGCCAGCAGCTCCGCGACAGGGGGAAACACCGGGGAGCTGTTTTTT. Protein sequence: CASSSATGGNTGELFF. The full variable domain, its missing parts supplied by reference TRBV9 and TRBJ2-2, is DSGVTQTPKHLITATGQRVTLRCSPRSGDLSVYWYQQSLDQGLQFLIQYYNGEERAKGNILERFSAQQFPDLHSELNLSSLELGDSALYFCASSSATGGNTGELFFGEGSRLTVL.

The V gene is TRBV5-5, the J gene TRBJ1-2; TRBD1 matches 7 bases. CDR1 is SGHKS and CDR2 is YYEKEE in the germline V gene (reference sequence). The CDR3 covers 17 residues. Losses at the gene ends were 1 base for V and 1 base for J; bases not matched to a gene: 10. Here the CDR3 DNA reads TGTGCCAGCAGCTTGCGAGGGGGCCTCTCAAATAACTATGGCTACACCTTC. Encoded protein: CASSLRGGLSNNYGYTF.

The rearrangement links TRBV2 to TRBJ2-2; perhaps TRBD2 as D (5 bases). V lost 0 bases to trimming and J lost 4 bases, with 9 bases between them. The CDR3 loop spans 15 amino acids. Looked up from germline, CDR1 is SNHLY and CDR2 is FYNNEI. CDR3 coding DNA: TGTGCCAGCAGTGAAGCCACTAGGTCCACCGGGGAGCTGTTTTTT. Translation gives CASSEATRSTGELFF.

This clone occurred once. This chain links TRBV14 with TRBJ2-7; D not certain. Germline CDR1 is SGHDN and CDR2 is FVKESK. The CDR3 runs 14 residues. V lost 0 bases and J 4 bases, leaving 10 bases between the germline ends. CDR3 DNA: TGTGCCAGCAGCCAAGATTCCCCGGCTTACGAGCAGTACTTC. It encodes CASSQDSPAYEQYF.

This chain links TRBV10-3 with TRBJ2-1; TRBD2 matches at 10 bases. Germline CDR1 is ENHRY and CDR2 is SYGVKD. The V gene end was trimmed by 10 bases and the J gene end by 4 bases; junction bases not matched to a gene: 13. The CDR3 contains 16 residues. The CDR3 DNA sequence: TGTGCCACCCAAACGGTTGGACTAGCGGAGTACAATGAGCAGTTCTTC. Translated: CATQTVGLAEYNEQFF.

This clone showed up just once. The V and J genes are TRBV7-2 and TRBJ2-1, with 7 bases identical to TRBD1. V shed 5 bases and J 10 bases; nucleotides not matched to a gene: 8. The CDR3 covers 13 residues. The germline gives CDR1 SGHTA, CDR2 FQGNSA. CDR3 sequence reads: CASSLHRGFEQFF. CDR3 nucleotides: TGTGCCAGCAGCCTCCACAGGGGTTTCGAGCAGTTCTTC.

The V and J genes are TRBV28 and TRBJ2-3; D is tentatively TRBD1 or TRBD2 (6 bases each). This CDR3 comprises 15 residues. CDR1 and CDR2 from the germline V gene are MDHEN and SYDVKM. V lost 1 base to trimming and J lost 3 bases, with 11 bases between them. CDR3 region: CASSLLRGTTDTQYF. The CDR3, as DNA: TGTGCCAGCAGTTTATTGCGCGGGACAACAGATACGCAGTATTTT.

This clone appeared once. This chain joins TRBV11-2 and TRBJ2-5, with D perhaps TRBD2 (5 bases). CDR1 and CDR2 (germline): SGHAT, FQNNGV. V was shortened by 1 base and J by 1 base, with 13 bases between the two germline ends. The CDR3 loop spans 16 amino acids. The CDR3 loop is CASSLVSRGRQETQYF. CDR3 nucleotide sequence: TGTGCCAGCAGCTTAGTCTCGCGAGGGCGCCAAGAGACCCAGTACTTC.

The V gene is TRBV2, the J gene TRBJ1-5; D gene unclear. Germline lookup yields CDR1 SNHLY and CDR2 FYNNEI. V was pared by 2 bases and J by 7 bases, with 15 bases between. The CDR3 runs to 15 residues. The CDR3 sequence is CASSETPPQEQPQHF. In DNA form, the CDR3 reads TGTGCCAGCAGTGAAACTCCGCCCCAGGAGCAGCCCCAGCATTTT.

CDR3 sequence reads: CASSTGATNEKLFF. Written as DNA, the CDR3 is TGTGCCAGTTCGACAGGCGCAACTAATGAAAAACTGTTTTTT. The rearrangement links TRBV6-6 to TRBJ1-4; D might be TRBD1 (6 bases). Germline CDR1 reads MNHNY; CDR2 reads SVGAGI (reference sequence). V was shortened by 9 bases and J by 0 bases, with 11 bases between the two germline ends. This CDR3 contains 14 residues.

The chain employs TRBV19 and TRBJ1-1; no clear D. The germline V gene encodes CDR1 LNHDA and CDR2 SQIVND (reference sequence). The germline V and J ends were trimmed by 1 base and 3 bases, with 12 bases remaining between them. CDR3 length: 15 residues. This CDR3 is CASSIVGYPDTEAFF. The CDR3 DNA sequence: TGTGCCAGTAGTATAGTGGGGTATCCTGACACTGAAGCTTTCTTT.

The chain links TRBV19 to TRBJ2-7; 13 bases are a match to TRBD2. V was clipped by 7 bases and J by 5 bases; unmatched bases: 8. Germline CDR1 and CDR2: LNHDA and SQIVND (reference sequence). There are 15 residues in the CDR3. CDR3: CASTPGLAGDHEQYF. CDR3 coding DNA: TGTGCCAGTACCCCCGGACTAGCGGGAGACCACGAGCAGTACTTC.

V and J are TRBV5-1 and TRBJ2-7, with 10 bases aligning to TRBD1. Germline CDR1 is SGHRS and CDR2 is YFSETQ. This CDR3 has 17 amino acids. V dropped 0 bases and J dropped 5; count of bases not matched to a gene: 11. The CDR3 region is CASSLASGTGVVNEQYF. Written as DNA, the CDR3 is TGCGCCAGCAGCTTGGCTTCCGGGACAGGGGTGGTTAACGAGCAGTACTTC.

The chain has TRBV15 and TRBJ2-7; 7 bases agree with TRBD2. Trimming took 3 bases from V and 6 from J; bases not matched to a gene: 5. Germline V lookup: CDR1 LNHNV, CDR2 YYDKDF (reference sequence). CDR3 length equals 13 residues. The CDR3 loop reads CATSSGTILEQYF. The CDR3 coding sequence is TGTGCCACCAGCAGCGGGACTATACTCGAGCAGTACTTC.